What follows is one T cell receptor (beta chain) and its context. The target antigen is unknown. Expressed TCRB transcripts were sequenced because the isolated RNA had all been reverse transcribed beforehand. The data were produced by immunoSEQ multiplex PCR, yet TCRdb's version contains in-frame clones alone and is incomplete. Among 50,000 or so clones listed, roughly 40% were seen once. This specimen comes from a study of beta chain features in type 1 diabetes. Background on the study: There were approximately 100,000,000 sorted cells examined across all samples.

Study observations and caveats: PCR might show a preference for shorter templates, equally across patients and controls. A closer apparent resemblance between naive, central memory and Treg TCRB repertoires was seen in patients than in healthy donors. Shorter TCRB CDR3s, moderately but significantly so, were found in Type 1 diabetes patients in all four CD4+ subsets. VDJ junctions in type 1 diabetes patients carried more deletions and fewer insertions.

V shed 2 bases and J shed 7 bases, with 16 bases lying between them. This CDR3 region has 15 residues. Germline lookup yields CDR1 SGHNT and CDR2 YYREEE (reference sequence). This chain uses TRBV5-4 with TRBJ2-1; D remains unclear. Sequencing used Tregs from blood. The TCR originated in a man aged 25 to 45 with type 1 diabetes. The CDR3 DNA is TGTGCCAGCAGCTTTAGGTCTAGGCGTGGGAATGAGCAGTTCTTC. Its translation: CASSFRSRRGNEQFF.